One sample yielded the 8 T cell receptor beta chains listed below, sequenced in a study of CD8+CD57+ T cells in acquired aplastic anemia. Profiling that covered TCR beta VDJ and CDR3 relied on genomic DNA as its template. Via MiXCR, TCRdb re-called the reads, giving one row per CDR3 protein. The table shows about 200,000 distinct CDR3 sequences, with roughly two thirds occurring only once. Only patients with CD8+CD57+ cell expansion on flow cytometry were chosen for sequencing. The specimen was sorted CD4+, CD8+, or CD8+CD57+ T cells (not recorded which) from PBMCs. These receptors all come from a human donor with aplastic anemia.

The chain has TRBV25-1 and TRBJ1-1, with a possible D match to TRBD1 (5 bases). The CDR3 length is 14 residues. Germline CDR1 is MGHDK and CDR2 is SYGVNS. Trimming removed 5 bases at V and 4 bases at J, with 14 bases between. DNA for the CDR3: TGTGCCAGCAGTCCCCCCCCGGGGGGCACTGAAGCTTTCTTT. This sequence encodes CASSPPPGGTEAFF.

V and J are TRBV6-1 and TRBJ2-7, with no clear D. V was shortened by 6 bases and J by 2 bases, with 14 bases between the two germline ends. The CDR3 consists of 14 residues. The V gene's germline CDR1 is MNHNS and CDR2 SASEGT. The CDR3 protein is CASSPNMVAYEQYF. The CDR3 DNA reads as TGTGCCAGCAGCCCCAACATGGTCGCCTACGAGCAGTACTTC.

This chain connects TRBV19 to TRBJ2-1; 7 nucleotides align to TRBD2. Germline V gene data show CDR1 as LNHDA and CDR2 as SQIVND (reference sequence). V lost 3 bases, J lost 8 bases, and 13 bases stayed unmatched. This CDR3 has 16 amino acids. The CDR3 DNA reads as TGTGCCAGTAGTATGAGCGGGGTCCCCCAAATCGATGAGCAGTTCTTC. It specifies CASSMSGVPQIDEQFF.

In nucleotides, the CDR3 is TGTGCCAGCAGCTTAAGGGTACGAACCGGGGAGCTGTTTTTT. It encodes CASSLRVRTGELFF. The chain recombines TRBV7-6 with TRBJ2-2; D unresolved. The ends were cut back, 2 bases at V and 5 bases at J, with 9 bases in the middle. Germline V gene lookup returns CDR1 SGHVS and CDR2 FNYEAQ. CDR3 size: 14 residues.

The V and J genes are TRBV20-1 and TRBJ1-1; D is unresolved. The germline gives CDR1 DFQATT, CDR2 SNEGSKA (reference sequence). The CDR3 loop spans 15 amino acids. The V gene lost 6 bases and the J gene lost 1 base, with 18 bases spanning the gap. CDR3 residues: CSARNSGRPNTEAFF. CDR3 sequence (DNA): TGCAGTGCGAGAAACAGCGGAAGACCGAACACTGAAGCTTTCTTT.

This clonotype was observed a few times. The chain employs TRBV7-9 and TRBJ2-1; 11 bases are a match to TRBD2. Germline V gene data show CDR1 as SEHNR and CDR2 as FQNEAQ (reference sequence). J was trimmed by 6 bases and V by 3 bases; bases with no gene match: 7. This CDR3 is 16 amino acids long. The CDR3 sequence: CASSLETSGDFNEQFF. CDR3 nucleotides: TGTGCCAGCAGCTTGGAGACTAGCGGGGACTTCAATGAGCAGTTCTTC.

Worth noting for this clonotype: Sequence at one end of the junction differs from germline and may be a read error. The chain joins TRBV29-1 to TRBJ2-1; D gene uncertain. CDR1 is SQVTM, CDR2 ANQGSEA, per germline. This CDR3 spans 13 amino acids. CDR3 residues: CASSPPRYPEQFF. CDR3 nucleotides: TGTGCCAGCAGCCCGCCTCGGTACCCTGAGCAGTTCTTC.

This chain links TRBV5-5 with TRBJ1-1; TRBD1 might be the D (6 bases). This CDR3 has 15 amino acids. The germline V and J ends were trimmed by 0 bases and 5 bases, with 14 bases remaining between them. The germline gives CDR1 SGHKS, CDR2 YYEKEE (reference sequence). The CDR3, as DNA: TGTGCCAGCAGCTTGGTGGTCAGGGGCGGTACTGAAGCTTTCTTT. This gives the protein CASSLVVRGGTEAFF.